This T cell receptor beta chain was documented in a study of beta chain features in type 1 diabetes. Study-wide points: Fewer insertions but more deletions were seen at VDJ junctions in type 1 diabetes patients. Patients showed naive, central memory and Treg TCRB repertoires that appeared more similar than those of healthy donors. TCRB CDR3 length was moderately but significantly reduced in all four CD4+ subsets of Type 1 diabetes patients.

This clone was detected a few times. Its antigen remains unknown. Expressed TCRB transcripts were sequenced because the isolated RNA had all been reverse transcribed beforehand. Assay: immunoSEQ multiplex PCR; the TCRdb copy retains only in-frame clones and omits some. The sample shows about 230,000 clones, more than 15% of them seen only once. Sorting that relied on CD45RO/CCR7/CD25/CD127/CD95/CD27 yielded CD4+ naive, central memory, regulatory and stem cell-like memory cells. Purities over 98% were achieved in all sorted populations. Sequencing was performed on naive CD4+ T cells from blood. This TCR was sampled from a man aged 30-40 years with type 1 diabetes.

The CDR3 spells CASSATGQGETQYF. The CDR3 nucleotides read TGCGCCAGCAGCGCTACGGGACAAGGAGAGACCCAGTACTTC. The rearrangement joins TRBV5-1 to TRBJ2-5; tentative D call: TRBD1 (6 bases). Germline CDR1 and CDR2: SGHRS and YFSETQ. V was trimmed by 4 bases and J by 4 bases, leaving 14 bases between them. The CDR3 consists of 14 residues.